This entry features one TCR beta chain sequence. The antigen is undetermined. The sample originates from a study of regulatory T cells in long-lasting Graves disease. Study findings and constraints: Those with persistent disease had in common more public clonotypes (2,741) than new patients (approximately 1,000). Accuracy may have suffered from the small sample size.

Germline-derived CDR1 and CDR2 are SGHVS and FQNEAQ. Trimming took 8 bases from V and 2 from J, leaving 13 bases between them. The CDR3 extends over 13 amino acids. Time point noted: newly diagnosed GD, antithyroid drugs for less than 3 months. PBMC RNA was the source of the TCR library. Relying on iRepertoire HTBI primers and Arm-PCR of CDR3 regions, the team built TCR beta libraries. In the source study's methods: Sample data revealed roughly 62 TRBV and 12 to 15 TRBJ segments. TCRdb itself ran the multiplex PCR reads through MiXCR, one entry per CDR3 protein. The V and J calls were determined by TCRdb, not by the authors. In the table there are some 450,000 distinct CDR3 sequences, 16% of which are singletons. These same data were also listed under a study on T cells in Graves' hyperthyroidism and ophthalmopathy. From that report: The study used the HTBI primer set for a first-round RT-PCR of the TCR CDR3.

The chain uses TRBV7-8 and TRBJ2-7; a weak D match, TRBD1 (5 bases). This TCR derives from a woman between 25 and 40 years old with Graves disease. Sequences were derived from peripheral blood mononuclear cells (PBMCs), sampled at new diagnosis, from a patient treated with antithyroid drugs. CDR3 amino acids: CASGNEGAYEQYF. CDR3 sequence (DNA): TGTGCCAGCGGAAACGAAGGGGCCTACGAGCAGTACTTC.